The sequence of this T cell receptor (beta chain) was determined in a study of shared clonotypes between healthy human individuals. As to this clone: No antigen is known for it.

CD8 cells regarded as naive lacked CD45RO, were positively chosen for CCR7, and omitted terminally differentiated effector memory CD45RA+ cells. The length of the CDR3 is 14 residues. The germline V gene encodes CDR1 SGHDT and CDR2 YYEEEE. Between the trimmed V and J ends, which lost 0 bases and 8 bases, there was a span of 14 bases. Sequencing used immunoSEQ multiplex PCR; TCRdb keeps in-frame clones, though not all of them. The table has fewer than 700,000 clones, 85% to 95% seen once; the top ten hold approximately 0.11%. Study outcomes and limitations: Clonotypes not shared had lower generation probabilities than those common to all four donors. Rarefaction showed that sequencing of sorted subsets was incomplete (despite large depth). How much donors shared clonotypes was expected to be affected by sequencing depth.

What was sequenced was naive CD8+ T cells sorted from blood. The genes are TRBV5-6 and TRBJ1-1; D not resolved. The source is a woman aged 30 to 39 in good health. This chain's CDR3 is CASSLVGQIEEAFF. CDR3 nucleotide sequence: TGTGCCAGCAGCTTGGTTGGCCAGATCGAAGAAGCTTTCTTT.